This T cell receptor beta chain derives from a study of blood T cells in healthy people across ages (dated by TCRdb to about 2015). For the study in its entirety: Template switching captured roughly one uniquely barcoded TCR beta cDNA molecule per two T cells in model experiments. Age-related changes in TCR beta repertoire diversity were measured in the study by deep sequencing normalized with unique cDNA molecular identifiers. The donors were divided into four age groups: young (average approximately 16 years), middle-aged (around 41), aged (under 70) and long-lived (around 87). To avoid experimental bias, donors of different ages were spread randomly across the sequencing lanes. Two additional independent replicas of 1 million unique cDNA reads from the same blood draw were analyzed for two donors (one aged 18 to 30 and one aged 80 or older). Results the study describes overall, beyond this receptor: Conclusive comparison of naive and antigen-experienced compartments was prevented by the profiling of bulk unsorted PBMCs. Observed TCR beta diversity correlated strongly with the percentage of naive T cells measured by flow cytometry. Observed TCR beta diversity per million T cells fell roughly linearly with age, and a significant reduction was already apparent by age roughly 40. Because the CMV infection status of the donors was unknown, age-related changes in expanded clonotypes may potentially have been confounded. Compared with the aged group, more naive CD4+ T cells, fewer expanded clones and increased TCR diversity were shown by the long-lived group, suggesting age selection. Estimates of total diversity based on one million sequenced T cells were regarded as lower bounds and as underestimates.

Points on this clonotype: Its cognate antigen has yet to be identified. It has no much larger one-base neighbor in the sample; base qualities were not kept.

Systemically healthy Caucasian individuals from Russia, approximately 39 in total and aged roughly 6 to 100 years, were included as donors. About 9.6 milliliters of peripheral blood were collected from each donor into EDTA-treated Vacutainer tubes. Ficoll-Paque density-gradient centrifugation was used to isolate PBMCs, with at least 6 million per sample. Trizol reagent was used to extract total RNA from PBMCs, with at least 6 micrograms per sample. The percentages of naive CD45RAhigh/CD27high T cells were determined by flow cytometry on a PBMC aliquot from every donor. The CDR3 starts with the cysteine, ends with the phenylalanine, and has 15 residues. Only the CDR3 DNA stays, 45 bases, in frame from base 1. CDR1 and CDR2 are drawn from the germline V gene: SGHAT, FQNNGV. V lost 4 bases and J lost 3 bases; the stretch between them is 14 bases long. Library method: 5' RACE. For sequencing, an Illumina HiSeq 2500 was employed. A second roughly 6 to 12 cycle PCR used a sample-barcoded 5' primer and a J-beta primer mix. Each TCR beta cDNA molecule received a unique molecular identifier from a template-switch 5' adaptor carrying 12 random nucleotides. Each sample yielded at least 3 million CDR3-containing paired-end reads. First-strand cDNA synthesis was performed from all RNA using the Mint cDNA synthesis kit, with priming by a TRBC-specific oligonucleotide. Following uracil-DNA glycosylase treatment, all cDNA underwent a first 18-cycle PCR with the universal primers M1SS and BC2_uni_R. On the authors' methods: For normalization, 1 million high-quality reads were randomly selected from each sample, with every read carrying a distinct molecular identifier. Instead of being binned into consensus sequences, reads with shared molecular identifiers were discarded. MiTCR, run with a Q25 quality threshold and the strictest error-elimination algorithm, handled CDR3 identification, clonotype clustering and error correction. Lower-bound total TCR beta diversity was estimated with a nonparametric unseen species model using Euler transformation. TCRdb trimmed the raw reads at Q25, called clones with MiXCR and kept productive beta chains. A single entry per CDR3 protein holds the most common genes and DNA from its merged rows. The V and J calls come from TCRdb's annotation, not from the publication. The sample table holds more than 800,000 distinct CDR3 sequences, of which under 35% were seen once. The ten largest make up approximately 15% of the sample.

The specimen sequenced was blood. The sequence joins TRBV11-2 to TRBJ2-3; too little of a D gene remains to name it. The sequence came from a woman at least 80 years old in good health. The nucleotide sequence is TGTGCCAGCAGCTCTGGTCCGTTCGGTACAGATACGCAGTATTTT. Translated, it reads CASSSGPFGTDTQYF.